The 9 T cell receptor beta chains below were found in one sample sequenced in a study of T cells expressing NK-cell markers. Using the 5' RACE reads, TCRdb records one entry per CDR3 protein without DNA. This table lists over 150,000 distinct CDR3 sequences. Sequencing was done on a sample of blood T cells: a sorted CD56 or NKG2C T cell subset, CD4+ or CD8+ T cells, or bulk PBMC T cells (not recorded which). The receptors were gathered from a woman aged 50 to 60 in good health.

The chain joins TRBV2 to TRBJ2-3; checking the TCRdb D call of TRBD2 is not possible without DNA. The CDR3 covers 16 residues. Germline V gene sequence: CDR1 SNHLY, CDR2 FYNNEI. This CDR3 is CASSEVSGSGSDTQYF.

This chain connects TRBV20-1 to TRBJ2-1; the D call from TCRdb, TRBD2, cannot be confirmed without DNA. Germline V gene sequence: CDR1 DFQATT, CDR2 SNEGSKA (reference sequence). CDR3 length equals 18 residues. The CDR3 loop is CSARDLAQTVSSYNEQFF.

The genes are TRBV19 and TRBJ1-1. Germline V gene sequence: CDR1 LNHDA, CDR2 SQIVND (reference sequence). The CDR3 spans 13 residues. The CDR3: CASSIAEGSEAFF. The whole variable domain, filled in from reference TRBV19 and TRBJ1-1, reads DGGITQSPKYLFRKEGQNVTLSCEQNLNHDAMYWYRQDPGQGLRLIYYSQIVNDFQKGDIAEGYSVSREKKESFPLTVTSAQKNPTAFYLCASSIAEGSEAFFGQGTRLTVV.

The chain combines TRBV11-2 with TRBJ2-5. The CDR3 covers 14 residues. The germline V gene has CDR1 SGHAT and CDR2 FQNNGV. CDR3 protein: CASSFWESQETQYF.

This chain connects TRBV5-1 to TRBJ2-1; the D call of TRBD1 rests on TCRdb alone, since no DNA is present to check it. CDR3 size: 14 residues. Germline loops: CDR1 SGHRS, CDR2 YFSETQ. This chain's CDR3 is CASSLVREHNEQFF.

Here the CDR3 reads CASSLAGPEDTQYF. This chain connects TRBV11-3 to TRBJ2-3; the TCRdb call, TRBD2, lacks DNA for checking. CDR3 length: 14 residues. Germline CDR1 is SGHNT and CDR2 is YENEEA.

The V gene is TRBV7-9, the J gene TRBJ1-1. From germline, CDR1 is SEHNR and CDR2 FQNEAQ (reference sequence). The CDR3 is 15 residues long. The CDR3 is CASSLALGLDTEAFF.

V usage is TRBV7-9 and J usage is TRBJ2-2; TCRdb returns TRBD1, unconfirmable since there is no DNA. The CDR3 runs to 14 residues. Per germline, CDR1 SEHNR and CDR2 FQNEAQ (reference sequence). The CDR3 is CASSGRGLPGELFF.

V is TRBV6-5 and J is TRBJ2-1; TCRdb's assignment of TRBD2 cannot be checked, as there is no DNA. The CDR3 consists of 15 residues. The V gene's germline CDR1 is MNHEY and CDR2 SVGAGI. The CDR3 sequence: CASGLTSGTGNEQFF.